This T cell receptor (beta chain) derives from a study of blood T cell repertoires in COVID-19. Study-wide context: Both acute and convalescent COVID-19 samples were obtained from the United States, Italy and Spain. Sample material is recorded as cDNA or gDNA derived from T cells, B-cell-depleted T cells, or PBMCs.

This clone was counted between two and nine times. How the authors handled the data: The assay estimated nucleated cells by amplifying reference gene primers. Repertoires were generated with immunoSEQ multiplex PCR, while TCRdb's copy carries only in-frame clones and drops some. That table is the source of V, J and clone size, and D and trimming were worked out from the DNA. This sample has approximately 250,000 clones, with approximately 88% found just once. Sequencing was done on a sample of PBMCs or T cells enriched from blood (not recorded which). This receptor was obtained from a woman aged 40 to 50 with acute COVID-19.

CDR3 residues: CASSLQGARDTEAFF. The CDR3 region has the DNA TGTGCCAGCAGTTTACAGGGGGCGAGGGACACTGAAGCTTTCTTT. The J gene is TRBJ1-1, the V gene TRBV5-8; 9 positions match TRBD1. CDR1 is SGHTS, CDR2 YDEGEE, per germline. The CDR3 is made up of 15 amino acids. With 5 bases clipped from V and 3 bases from J, the junction kept 8 bases outside the gene matches.